A single sample gave rise to the 21 T cell receptor beta chains below, sequenced in a study of shared clonotypes between healthy human individuals. CD8 cells regarded as naive lacked CD45RO, were positively chosen for CCR7, and omitted terminally differentiated effector memory CD45RA+ cells. The repertoire was sequenced with immunoSEQ multiplex PCR; TCRdb's copy has only in-frame clones and lacks some. The data show about 2.1 million clones, just under 95% seen once. The sample consisted of naive CD8+ T cells from PBMCs. All receptors derive from a young man in good health. Some clones in this sample may be carry-over from other donors' samples.

This sequence joins TRBV7-3 and TRBJ2-1, with 9 bases fitting TRBD2. The V gene end was trimmed by 5 bases and the J gene end by 7 bases; junction bases not matched to a gene: 12. Per the germline V gene, CDR1 is SGHTA and CDR2 is FQGTGA. CDR3 length: 16 residues. As DNA, the CDR3 is TGTGCCAGCAGCCCAAATGGCGGGAGGGCCGGGAATGAGCAGTTCTTC. Translation gives CASSPNGGRAGNEQFF.

The V gene is TRBV5-6, the J gene TRBJ1-5, with TRBD1 identical over 11 bases. V shed 2 bases, J shed 7 bases, and the junction held 2 bases outside the gene matches. The length of the CDR3 is 14 residues. Germline assignment: CDR1 SGHDT and CDR2 YYEEEE. CDR3 nucleotide sequence: TGTGCCAGCAGCTTAGGACAGGGGGCCCAGCCCCAGCATTTT. It codes for CASSLGQGAQPQHF.

The chain has TRBV9 and TRBJ2-7; D remains ambiguous. Germline CDR1 is SGDLS and CDR2 is YYNGEE. This CDR3 is 14 amino acids long. Trimming shortened V by 6 bases and J by 4 bases, and 17 bases separated the two germline ends. The CDR3 here is CASTPGPAAYEQYF. CDR3 bases: TGTGCCAGCACACCTGGCCCGGCAGCGTACGAGCAGTACTTC.

Turning to this clone: Distinct nucleotide sequences in the sample also encode this CDR3. This sequence joins TRBV6-6 and TRBJ2-7; tentatively, D is TRBD1 or TRBD2 (6 bases each). This CDR3 comprises 15 residues. The germline CDR1 and CDR2 sequences are MNHNY and SVGAGI (reference sequence). The ends were cut back, 0 bases at V and 5 bases at J, with 14 bases in the middle. The CDR3 DNA reads TGTGCCAGCAGTTACTCGAGGGGGGCTATCGACGAGCAGTACTTC. Amino acids: CASSYSRGAIDEQYF.

J is TRBJ2-2 and V is TRBV27; D tentatively fits TRBD1 or TRBD2 (5 bases each). V lost 3 bases and J 6 bases, leaving 8 bases between the germline ends. CDR1 and CDR2 (germline): MNHEY, SMNVEV (reference sequence). The CDR3 spans 13 residues. CDR3 nucleotide sequence: TGTGCCAGCAGTTTCAGGGACGCCGGGGAGCTGTTTTTT. Translating it yields CASSFRDAGELFF.

The chain recombines TRBV6-1 with TRBJ1-5; tentative D call: TRBD1 (6 bases). Germline V gene data show CDR1 as MNHNS and CDR2 as SASEGT. V dropped 2 bases and J dropped 0 bases, with 11 bases sitting between them. This CDR3 comprises 16 residues. The chain's CDR3 is CASSEWAGDSNQPQHF. CDR3 nucleotides: TGTGCCAGCAGTGAATGGGCAGGGGATAGCAATCAGCCCCAGCATTTT.

The V call is TRBV2, the J call TRBJ1-4, with no clear D. The CDR3 has 15 amino acids. The germline V gene encodes CDR1 SNHLY and CDR2 FYNNEI. Trimming pared 0 bases from V and 5 bases from J, leaving 10 bases between. The CDR3 coding sequence is TGTGCCAGCAGTGAAGCCGGCTATGCCAATGAAAAACTGTTTTTT. Protein sequence: CASSEAGYANEKLFF.

The V and J genes are TRBV4-2 and TRBJ1-4; tentatively, D is TRBD1 (6 bases). The germline gives CDR1 LGHNA, CDR2 YNFKEQ. The CDR3 is 16 amino acids. V gave up 0 bases and J gave up 7 bases, with 15 bases separating them. The CDR3 sequence: CASSQERGVGGEKLFF. DNA of the CDR3: TGTGCCAGCAGCCAAGAGAGGGGGGTAGGGGGTGAAAAACTGTTTTTT.

The V call is TRBV7-2, the J call TRBJ1-1, with D tentatively TRBD1 (6 bases). The CDR3 contains 12 residues. Per germline, CDR1 SGHTA and CDR2 FQGNSA. The V end lost 5 bases, the J end lost 6 bases, and 10 bases lay between the germline ends. The CDR3 spells CASSPTGAEAFF. The CDR3 DNA is TGTGCCAGCAGCCCGACAGGCGCTGAAGCTTTCTTT.

V is TRBV5-6 and J is TRBJ2-1; tentative D call: TRBD1 (5 bases). Looked up from germline, CDR1 is SGHDT and CDR2 is YYEEEE. The CDR3 runs to 15 residues. Trimming shortened V by 4 bases and J by 7 bases, and 18 bases separated the two germline ends. The CDR3 is CASSQQVRERNEQFF. The CDR3 coding sequence is TGTGCCAGCAGCCAGCAGGTCAGGGAAAGGAATGAGCAGTTCTTC.

This clone was detected once. This chain uses TRBV2 with TRBJ2-7; TRBD1 aligns across 7 bases. This CDR3 region has 15 residues. Germline lookup yields CDR1 SNHLY and CDR2 FYNNEI. Germline trimming cut 1 base from V and 4 bases from J; bases unmatched to any gene: 7. The CDR3 DNA reads TGTGCCAGCAGTGAAGAAGACAGGGATAAATACGAGCAGTACTTC. Translating it yields CASSEEDRDKYEQYF.

The chain recombines TRBV5-6 with TRBJ2-2; 13 bases fit TRBD2. Germline V CDR1 and CDR2: SGHDT, YYEEEE. J lost 5 bases, V lost 4 bases, and 2 bases had no gene match. The CDR3 extends over 15 amino acids. The CDR3 reads CASSLLAGGTGELFF. The DNA of the CDR3 is TGTGCCAGCAGCCTACTAGCGGGAGGGACCGGGGAGCTGTTTTTT.

The chain couples TRBV9 to TRBJ1-2, with a possible D match to TRBD1 (5 bases). Per the germline V gene, CDR1 is SGDLS and CDR2 is YYNGEE. CDR3 size: 16 residues. The V gene lost 6 bases and the J gene lost 5 bases, with 23 bases spanning the gap. The CDR3 is CASTVRPGQGPYGYTF. The CDR3 DNA sequence: TGTGCCAGCACCGTCCGCCCAGGGCAGGGTCCATATGGCTACACCTTC.

The V gene is TRBV6-5, the J gene TRBJ2-7, with 7 bases identical to TRBD1. CDR1 is MNHEY, CDR2 SVGAGI, per germline. The trim removed 8 bases at V and 5 bases at J, leaving 9 bases unmatched. The CDR3 totals 13 residues. The CDR3 nucleotides read TGTGCCAGCGGGGCAGGGGGTTTCAACGAGCAGTACTTC. It encodes CASGAGGFNEQYF.

The J gene is TRBJ2-7, the V gene TRBV11-2; 7 bases fit TRBD1. The CDR3 length is 14 residues. V lost 7 bases to trimming and J lost 1 base; unmatched junction nucleotides: 7. Germline V gene sequence: CDR1 SGHAT, CDR2 FQNNGV. CDR3 DNA: TGTGCCAGCACCGACCGACAGGGATCCTACGAGCAGTACTTC. It yields the protein CASTDRQGSYEQYF.

This chain connects TRBV29-1 to TRBJ1-1, with D uncertain. Germline V gene lookup returns CDR1 SQVTM and CDR2 ANQGSEA. CDR3 length: 12 residues. V lost 2 bases and J 7 bases, leaving 11 bases between the germline ends. This CDR3 reads CSVEWWAGEAFF. The CDR3 coding sequence is TGCAGCGTTGAATGGTGGGCCGGTGAAGCTTTCTTT.

The chain employs TRBV21-1 and TRBJ1-5; the table names TRBD1, a call not compared with the DNA. TRBV21-1 is a pseudogene locus. The CDR3 consists of 16 residues. CDR3 amino acids: CASSKYDRVITQPQHF. The CDR3 nucleotides read TGTGCCAGCAGCAAATACGACAGGGTTATCACTCAGCCCCAGCATTTT.

The rearrangement uses TRBV21-1 and TRBJ2-7; the table's D call, TRBD1, has no DNA check behind it. TRBV21-1 has pseudogene status. The CDR3 has 13 amino acids. The CDR3 nucleotides read TGTGCCAGCAGCCTTAGGACAGCGTACGAGCAGTACTTC. This gives the protein CASSLRTAYEQYF.

The J gene is TRBJ2-3, the V gene TRBV27; D not resolved. This CDR3 has 15 amino acids. V lost 1 base and J lost 4, with 12 bases in between. Germline CDR1 and CDR2: MNHEY and SMNVEV (reference sequence). In DNA form, the CDR3 reads TGTGCCAGCAGTTTATTACCCGCACCCCCAGATACGCAGTATTTT. Protein: CASSLLPAPPDTQYF.

The chain uses TRBV9 and TRBJ2-1; 10 positions agree with TRBD2. CDR1 is SGDLS and CDR2 is YYNGEE in the germline V gene. Trimming removed 4 bases from V and 2 bases from J; junction bases left unmatched: 6. This CDR3 is 16 amino acids long. In DNA, the CDR3 is TGTGCCAGCAGCCCCCCTAGCGGGGGTACCTACAATGAGCAGTTCTTC. As protein: CASSPPSGGTYNEQFF.

The CDR3 spells CATSRSVFYEQYF. In DNA, the CDR3 is TGTGCCACCAGCAGATCGGTGTTCTACGAGCAGTACTTC. The chain joins TRBV15 to TRBJ2-7; D is uncertain. Between the trimmed V and J ends, which lost 2 bases and 3 bases, there was a span of 8 bases. This CDR3 comprises 13 residues. The germline CDR1 and CDR2 sequences are LNHNV and YYDKDF (reference sequence).